A single sample gave rise to the 32 T cell receptor beta chains below, sequenced in a study of T cells in Graves' hyperthyroidism and ophthalmopathy. RNA transcripts provided the source from which TCR beta CDR3 regions were amplified. The study used the HTBI primer set for a first-round RT-PCR of the TCR CDR3. TCRdb reanalysed the multiplex PCR reads using MiXCR and keeps one entry per CDR3 protein. The repertoire has around 300,000 distinct CDR3 sequences, around 19% of them found once; the top ten carry about two fifths. Specimen: blood. The receptors here all came from a man in his forties or fifties with Graves' ophthalmopathy.

The chain has TRBV5-6 and TRBJ1-1; TRBD1 matches 9 bases. The CDR3 sequence is 13 residues long. Germline CDR1 and CDR2: SGHDT and YYEEEE. Trimming at V came to 4 bases and at J to 6 bases, leaving 4 bases not matched to a gene. The CDR3 spells CASSGGQGPEAFF. As DNA, the CDR3 is TGTGCCAGCAGCGGGGGACAGGGACCTGAAGCTTTCTTT.

The chain employs TRBV24-1 and TRBJ2-1, with a weak D call TRBD2 (6 bases). Germline values: CDR1 KGHDR, CDR2 SFDVKD. V lost 3 bases and J lost 2, with 7 bases in between. The CDR3 runs to 14 residues. The CDR3 protein is CATSDPGAYNEQFF. The CDR3 DNA sequence: TGTGCCACCAGTGATCCGGGGGCCTACAATGAGCAGTTCTTC.

V gene TRBV5-4 combines with J gene TRBJ1-6; D is unclear. Germline V gene data show CDR1 as SGHNT and CDR2 as YYREEE (reference sequence). V gave up 4 bases and J gave up 0 bases, with 11 bases separating them. The CDR3 runs 16 residues. CDR3 nucleotides: TGTGCCAGCAGCAACATCATGAGCTCCTATAATTCACCCCTCCACTTT. Translating it yields CASSNIMSSYNSPLHF.

This chain uses TRBV5-6 with TRBJ2-5, with 7 bases identical to TRBD2. Germline V gene lookup returns CDR1 SGHDT and CDR2 YYEEEE. The V gene end was trimmed by 7 bases and the J gene end by 7 bases; junction bases not matched to a gene: 10. The length of the CDR3 is 13 residues. In DNA, the CDR3 is TGTGCCAGCGGACGCGGGTGGGGGGGGACCCAGTACTTC. It encodes CASGRGWGGTQYF.

In nucleotides, the CDR3 is TGTGCCAGCAGCCCCATAGCGGGAGTGAGTAATGAGCAGTTCTTC. It is translated as CASSPIAGVSNEQFF. The chain recombines TRBV6-1 with TRBJ2-1; 9 bases line up with TRBD2. The J segment lost 7 bases and the V segment lost 6 bases, leaving 10 bases of the junction unmatched. CDR1 is MNHNS, CDR2 SASEGT, per germline. The CDR3 is 15 amino acids.

Here the CDR3 reads CASSESNEQFF. Written as DNA, the CDR3 is TGTGCCAGCAGTGAGTCCAATGAGCAGTTCTTC. The V call is TRBV4-2, the J call TRBJ2-1, with no clear D. Germline loops: CDR1 LGHNA, CDR2 YNFKEQ. Trimming cost V 6 bases and J 6 bases, with 6 bases left between them. The CDR3 is 11 amino acids.

This clonotype has ten or more counts. The gene calls are TRBV12-3 or TRBV12-4 and TRBJ2-3; perhaps TRBD2 as D (6 bases). Deletions cut 2 bases from V and 7 bases from J, with 16 bases between. The CDR3 sequence is 15 residues long. CDR3 amino acids: CASSLRTGAGNTQYF. The CDR3 coding sequence is TGTGCCAGCAGTTTACGTACGGGAGCTGGGAATACGCAGTATTTT.

Ten or more counts support this clonotype. The gene calls are TRBV20-1 and TRBJ2-7; 10 bases align to TRBD2. Germline V CDR1 and CDR2: DFQATT, SNEGSKA (reference sequence). V shed 5 bases, J shed 3 bases, and the junction held 4 bases outside the gene matches. CDR3 length equals 13 residues. The CDR3 nucleotides are TGCAGTGCTGCCGGGACTAGCGACTACGAGCAGTACTTC. Residues: CSAAGTSDYEQYF.

The chain recombines TRBV5-5 with TRBJ2-7, with D tentatively TRBD2 (7 bases). The CDR3 runs to 14 residues. Trimming stripped 2 bases from V and 6 bases from J, with 15 bases between. The germline V gene has CDR1 SGHKS and CDR2 YYEKEE (reference sequence). This CDR3 is CASSFYRGASEQYF. CDR3 DNA sequence: TGTGCCAGCAGCTTTTATCGGGGGGCGTCCGAGCAGTACTTC.

On this clonotype itself: A much bigger clone sits one base away, suggesting this may be a read error. CDR3 region: CASSQQGNNQPQHF. CDR3 DNA: TGTGCCAGCAGCCAACAGGGGAACAATCAGCCCCAGCATTTT. The chain couples TRBV6-1 to TRBJ1-5; TRBD1 matches at 7 bases. There are 14 residues in the CDR3. Germline-derived CDR1 and CDR2 are MNHNS and SASEGT. The V and J ends lost 6 bases and 3 bases, in that order; junction bases with no gene match: 5.

This clonotype has a handful of counts. This rearrangement joins TRBV10-2 to TRBJ2-7; 13 bases agree with TRBD2. The CDR3 consists of 15 residues. Trimming removed 9 bases from V and 4 bases from J; junction bases left unmatched: 9. Germline CDR1 reads WSHSY; CDR2 reads SAAADI. The CDR3 DNA follows: TGCGCCAGTAGTACTAGCGGGAGGGGCCATTACGAGCAGTACTTC. Protein product: CASSTSGRGHYEQYF.

The V gene is TRBV30, the J gene TRBJ2-3; D uncertain. Germline values: CDR1 GTSNPN, CDR2 SVGIG (reference sequence). The CDR3 loop spans 12 amino acids. With 0 bases removed from V and 3 bases from J, the gap between germline ends came to 4 bases. The CDR3 is CAWSVRTDTQYF. The CDR3 coding sequence is TGTGCCTGGAGTGTACGAACAGATACGCAGTATTTT. Drawing the rest from reference TRBV30 and TRBJ2-3, the complete variable domain is SQTIHQWPATLVQPVGSPLSLECTVEGTSNPNLYWYRQAAGRGLQLLFYSVGIGQISSEVPQNLSASRPQDRQFILSSKKLLLSDSGFYLCAWSVRTDTQYFGPGTRLTVL.

The V gene is TRBV9, the J gene TRBJ2-3, with 7 bases identical to TRBD2. V lost 4 bases, J lost 6 bases, and 8 bases stayed unmatched. Germline CDR1 and CDR2: SGDLS and YYNGEE. This CDR3 has 14 residues. CDR3: CASSFDRAGDTQYF. CDR3 coding DNA: TGTGCCAGCAGCTTCGACCGAGCGGGGGATACGCAGTATTTT.

There are a few counts of this clonotype. This rearrangement joins TRBV27 to TRBJ2-5; 8 bases agree with TRBD2. Germline trimming cut 7 bases from V and 0 bases from J; bases unmatched to any gene: 7. This CDR3 spans 15 amino acids. Per germline, CDR1 MNHEY and CDR2 SMNVEV (reference sequence). CDR3: CASKRGLEYQETQYF. CDR3 sequence (DNA): TGTGCCAGCAAACGGGGACTAGAGTACCAAGAGACCCAGTACTTC.

This clonotype came up many times. The chain recombines TRBV6-1 with TRBJ2-7; 9 nucleotides line up with TRBD2. The length of the CDR3 is 16 residues. Germline V gene data show CDR1 as MNHNS and CDR2 as SASEGT. Trimming took 6 bases from V and 0 from J; bases not matched to a gene: 9. As DNA, the CDR3 is TGTGCCAGCAGATTAGGGGCTAGCGGGGCCTCCTACGAGCAGTACTTC. This sequence encodes CASRLGASGASYEQYF.

This clonotype was seen only a few times. This chain uses TRBV6-1 with TRBJ2-1; no definite D call. There are 13 residues in the CDR3. V was trimmed by 2 bases and J by 10 bases, leaving 12 bases between them. CDR1 and CDR2 (germline): MNHNS, SASEGT. CDR3 sequence reads: CASSETTLGEQFF. The CDR3 DNA reads TGTGCCAGCAGTGAAACCACCCTGGGGGAGCAGTTCTTC.

This clonotype was picked up many times. The chain is built from TRBV28 and TRBJ1-2; 8 nucleotides match TRBD1. The CDR3 is made up of 14 amino acids. The V gene's germline CDR1 is MDHEN and CDR2 SYDVKM. J was trimmed by 8 bases and V by 2 bases; bases with no gene match: 7. CDR3 loop: CASSLGLTGGGYTF. CDR3 sequence (DNA): TGTGCCAGCAGTTTAGGTCTCACAGGGGGAGGCTACACCTTC.

The chain uses TRBV6-2 or TRBV6-3 and TRBJ2-7, with 7 bases fitting TRBD1. With 5 bases clipped from V and 4 bases from J, the junction kept 11 bases outside the gene matches. There are 15 residues in the CDR3. CDR1 is MNHEY and CDR2 is SVGEGT in the germline V gene. CDR3 sequence: CASSLTGTAFYEQYF. The CDR3 DNA reads TGTGCCAGCAGTCTTACCGGGACAGCATTTTACGAGCAGTACTTC.

There are many counts of this clonotype. V usage is TRBV7-9 and J usage is TRBJ2-7; TRBD2 aligns across 9 bases. The CDR3 runs 14 residues. V shed 5 bases and J 3 bases; nucleotides not matched to a gene: 5. The germline V gene has CDR1 SEHNR and CDR2 FQNEAQ (reference sequence). CDR3 in DNA: TGTGCCAGCAGCGAAGGACTAGCGAACTACGAGCAGTACTTC. It yields the protein CASSEGLANYEQYF. The complete variable domain, with remaining parts taken from reference TRBV7-9 and TRBJ2-7, reads DTGVSQNPRHKITKRGQNVTFRCDPISEHNRLYWYRQTLGQGPEFLTYFQNEAQLEKSRLLSDRFSAERPKGSFSTLEIQRTEQGDSAMYLCASSEGLANYEQYFGPGTRLTVT.

This clonotype has only a few counts. J is TRBJ1-4 and V is TRBV7-9; D is uncertain. The CDR3 loop spans 15 amino acids. V was pared by 1 base and J by 5 bases, with 11 bases between. The V gene's germline CDR1 is SEHNR and CDR2 FQNEAQ (reference sequence). The CDR3 loop is CASSLGGVGNEKLFF. CDR3 DNA: TGTGCCAGCAGCTTAGGCGGGGTTGGGAATGAAAAACTGTTTTTT. The complete variable domain, with remaining parts taken from reference TRBV7-9 and TRBJ1-4, reads DTGVSQNPRHKITKRGQNVTFRCDPISEHNRLYWYRQTLGQGPEFLTYFQNEAQLEKSRLLSDRFSAERPKGSFSTLEIQRTEQGDSAMYLCASSLGGVGNEKLFFGSGTQLSVL.

This clonotype was observed a handful of times. The chain carries TRBV9 and TRBJ2-5; no definite D call. Trimming removed 2 bases at V and 0 bases at J, with 5 bases between. CDR3 length: 13 residues. The V gene's germline CDR1 is SGDLS and CDR2 YYNGEE. The CDR3 sequence is CASSVSDQETQYF. In nucleotides, the CDR3 is TGTGCCAGCAGCGTCAGCGACCAAGAGACCCAGTACTTC.

This clonotype occurred many times. The gene calls are TRBV2 and TRBJ2-5; 8 bases align to TRBD1. Germline CDR1 reads SNHLY; CDR2 reads FYNNEI. V trimming: 6 bases; J trimming: 7 bases; junction bases outside the gene matches: 4. The CDR3 covers 12 residues. CDR3 in amino acids: CASRGDRPTQYF. The CDR3 DNA reads TGTGCCAGCAGGGGGGACAGGCCGACCCAGTACTTC.

J is TRBJ2-5 and V is TRBV5-1; D possibly corresponds to TRBD2 (5 bases). The CDR3 extends over 15 amino acids. Germline V gene sequence: CDR1 SGHRS, CDR2 YFSETQ. Between the trimmed V and J ends, which lost 2 bases and 1 base, there was a span of 12 bases. CDR3 in amino acids: CASSLAATFQETQYF. In DNA form, the CDR3 reads TGCGCCAGCAGCTTAGCGGCAACTTTCCAAGAGACCCAGTACTTC.

This clonotype was seen ten or more times. The chain has TRBV18 and TRBJ2-2, with D possibly matching TRBD1 (6 bases). Trimming left V 5 bases short and J 0 bases short, with 10 bases between. Germline V gene lookup returns CDR1 KGHSH and CDR2 LQKENI. The CDR3 is 15 amino acids. CDR3 sequence (DNA): TGTGCCAGCTCAGCCGGACAGTCGAACACCGGGGAGCTGTTTTTT. Translating gives CASSAGQSNTGELFF.

This clonotype was counted ten times or more. This sequence joins TRBV11-2 and TRBJ2-7, with TRBD2 matching 10 bases. The CDR3 covers 15 residues. The V and J ends lost 6 bases and 3 bases, in that order; junction bases with no gene match: 8. Germline values: CDR1 SGHAT, CDR2 FQNNGV. In DNA form, the CDR3 reads TGTGCCAGCAGAAAATCGACTAGCGGGCTCTACGAGCAGTACTTC. Protein sequence: CASRKSTSGLYEQYF.

About this clonotype: A clone one base away is much larger, so this may be a read error. This chain links TRBV11-2 with TRBJ2-5; weak D call: TRBD2 (5 bases). The CDR3 is made up of 14 amino acids. Looked up from germline, CDR1 is SGHAT and CDR2 is FQNNGV. The CDR3 bases are TGTGCCAGCAACTTAGATGCTACTCGGGGGACCCAGTACTTC. It codes for CASNLDATRGTQYF.

The chain combines TRBV27 with TRBJ2-2; 10 bases are a match to TRBD2. The CDR3 runs to 18 residues. Germline CDR1 MNHEY, CDR2 SMNVEV (reference sequence). Trimming cost V 5 bases and J 2 bases; bases outside gene matches: 11. The CDR3 protein is CASSPRRTSGLNTGELFF. CDR3 nucleotide sequence: TGTGCCAGCAGTCCCCGACGGACTAGCGGACTCAACACCGGGGAGCTGTTTTTT.

The chain couples TRBV7-9 to TRBJ2-1; 13 bases fit TRBD2. Losses at the gene ends were 7 bases for V and 2 bases for J; bases not matched to a gene: 8. The CDR3 is 17 residues long. Germline-derived CDR1 and CDR2 are SEHNR and FQNEAQ (reference sequence). CDR3 in DNA: TGTGCCAGCACCCCCCCCGGGACTAGCGGGGCCTACAATGAGCAGTTCTTC. This translates into CASTPPGTSGAYNEQFF. Combining the CDR3 with reference TRBV7-9 and TRBJ2-1 gives the whole variable domain DTGVSQNPRHKITKRGQNVTFRCDPISEHNRLYWYRQTLGQGPEFLTYFQNEAQLEKSRLLSDRFSAERPKGSFSTLEIQRTEQGDSAMYLCASTPPGTSGAYNEQFFGPGTRLTVL.

This clonotype turned up a few times. This chain joins TRBV20-1 and TRBJ1-2; D may be TRBD1 (6 bases). The CDR3 length is 13 residues. CDR1 DFQATT and CDR2 SNEGSKA come from the germline V gene (reference sequence). Between the trimmed V and J ends, which lost 6 bases and 6 bases, there was a span of 17 bases. This CDR3 reads CSAHRVGGDGYTF. For the CDR3, the DNA is TGCAGTGCCCACAGGGTAGGGGGGGATGGCTACACCTTC.

This clonotype occurred a few times. The chain combines TRBV28 with TRBJ1-6, with D possibly being TRBD1 (6 bases). This CDR3 has 16 amino acids. The V gene lost 8 bases and the J gene lost 1 base, with 15 bases spanning the gap. CDR1 is MDHEN, CDR2 SYDVKM, per germline. CDR3 sequence (DNA): TGTGCCAGCTTAAGATGGGGGCTTTCCTATAATTCACCCCTCCACTTT. Its translation is CASLRWGLSYNSPLHF.

The chain employs TRBV18 and TRBJ2-1; 7 bases match TRBD2. The CDR3 contains 14 residues. V gave up 1 base and J gave up 4 bases; unmatched junction bases: 1. Germline V CDR1 and CDR2: KGHSH, LQKENI. This chain's CDR3 is CASSPLGGYNEQFF. The CDR3 DNA follows: TGTGCCAGCTCACCACTCGGGGGGTACAATGAGCAGTTCTTC. Based on the CDR3 plus reference TRBV18 and TRBJ2-1, the full variable domain is NAGVMQNPRHLVRRRGQEARLRCSPMKGHSHVYWYRQLPEEGLKFMVYLQKENIIDESGMPKERFSAEFPKEGPSILRIQQVVRGDSAAYFCASSPLGGYNEQFFGPGTRLTVL.

This clonotype occurred many times. This chain connects TRBV12-3 or TRBV12-4 to TRBJ1-6, with a tentative D call TRBD1 (5 bases). The CDR3 is 13 residues long. The ends were cut back, 10 bases at V and 10 bases at J, with 17 bases in the middle. CDR3 DNA: TGTGCCATCTCGAGGGGAGGGTTATCACCCCTCCACTTT. Amino acids: CAISRGGLSPLHF.